One sample yielded the 25 T cell receptor beta chains listed below, sequenced in a study of blood T cells in healthy people across ages. Primers used in a second PCR of about 7 to 12 cycles were a sample-barcoded 5' primer and a J-beta primer mix. One entry per CDR3 protein results from TCRdb running MiXCR on the 5' RACE reads. Altogether about 1.8 million distinct CDR3 sequences are present, around 48% being singletons, with the ten largest covering roughly 2.1%. Sequencing was performed on blood. The receptors come from a woman between 40 and 55 years old in good health.

The chain combines TRBV6-1 with TRBJ1-2, with TRBD1 matching over 7 bases. Germline V lookup: CDR1 MNHNS, CDR2 SASEGT. The CDR3 length is 16 residues. V lost 5 bases to trimming and J lost 6 bases; unmatched junction nucleotides: 15. The DNA of the CDR3 is TGTGCCAGCAGTCGCCCGCTCCGACAGGGTAGTGATGGCTACACCTTC. Translated: CASSRPLRQGSDGYTF.

The chain joins TRBV28 to TRBJ2-5, with D possibly matching TRBD1 (7 bases). The J call may be incorrect, as the DNA end agrees better with TRBJ2-7. CDR3 length equals 15 residues. Germline V gene data show CDR1 as MDHEN and CDR2 as SYDVKM. CDR3 protein: CATLGGGNTPYEQYF. The DNA for the CDR3 is TGTGCCACCCTAGGGGGCGGGAACACGCCCTACGAGCAGTACTTC.

This clonotype appeared a few times. This chain joins TRBV12-3 or TRBV12-4 and TRBJ2-4; D might be TRBD1 or TRBD2, each matching 5 bases. The CDR3 loop spans 14 amino acids. The ends were cut back, 7 bases at V and 0 bases at J, with 10 bases in the middle. In nucleotides, the CDR3 is TGTGCCAGCACGGATGGGGGAGCCAAAAACATTCAGTACTTC. Encoded protein: CASTDGGAKNIQYF.

The rearrangement links TRBV12-3 or TRBV12-4 to TRBJ1-5; maybe TRBD1 (5 bases). Trimming left V 6 bases short and J 5 bases short, with 14 bases between. CDR3 length: 14 residues. The CDR3 here is CASSHMGVYQPQHF. The DNA of the CDR3 is TGTGCCAGCAGCCACATGGGGGTCTATCAGCCCCAGCATTTT.

The chain carries TRBV4-1 and TRBJ1-2; no clear D gene. V was shortened by 1 base and J by 3 bases, with 18 bases between the two germline ends. The CDR3 sequence is 17 residues long. Germline V gives CDR1 MGHRA, CDR2 YSYEKL. The CDR3 DNA reads TGCGCCAGCAGCCAAGTCAGAGGAGGTATTTCCGACTATGGCTACACCTTC. Translation: CASSQVRGGISDYGYTF.

This chain joins TRBV10-3 and TRBJ1-2; TRBD1 aligns across 10 bases. The CDR3 runs to 18 residues. V shed 0 bases, J shed 2 bases, and the junction held 9 bases outside the gene matches. Germline V gene lookup returns CDR1 ENHRY and CDR2 SYGVKD. The chain's CDR3 is CAISESAGTGVHNYGYTF. The CDR3, as DNA: TGTGCCATCAGTGAGTCGGCGGGGACAGGGGTTCACAACTATGGCTACACCTTC.

The chain has TRBV5-5 and TRBJ2-7; D possibly corresponds to TRBD2 (6 bases). The DNA end is more similar to TRBJ2-5, so the J call may be wrong. The length of the CDR3 is 15 residues. Germline values: CDR1 SGHKS, CDR2 YYEKEE (reference sequence). CDR3 in DNA: TGTGCCAGCAGCCCGGGACTGATCTTACAAGAGACCCAGTACTTC. This gives the protein CASSPGLILQETQYF.

V gene TRBV12-3 or TRBV12-4 combines with J gene TRBJ1-1; perhaps TRBD1 as D (6 bases). The CDR3 spans 15 residues. The V end was cut by 1 base, the J end by 5 bases, with 14 bases between. CDR3 loop: CASSLVPRGMTEAFF. Here the CDR3 DNA reads TGTGCCAGCAGTTTAGTCCCCAGGGGAATGACTGAAGCTTTCTTT.

This clonotype is a singleton in its sample. The rearrangement links TRBV4-3 to TRBJ2-3; TRBD2 might be the D (6 bases). The CDR3 is 16 amino acids. The V end was cut by 1 base, the J end by 2 bases, with 13 bases between. CDR1 is LGHNA and CDR2 is YSLEER in the germline V gene. CDR3 loop: CASSQGRLGVTDTQYF. Written as DNA, the CDR3 is TGCGCCAGCAGCCAAGGCAGACTAGGAGTCACAGATACGCAGTATTTT.

J is TRBJ2-1 and V is TRBV2, with D perhaps matching TRBD1 (5 bases). In germline, CDR1 is SNHLY, CDR2 FYNNEI. The CDR3 sequence is 16 residues long. V was cut by 0 bases and J by 5 bases, with 14 bases left in between. The CDR3 is CASSEARGLGHNEQFF. The CDR3 bases are TGTGCCAGCAGTGAAGCTAGGGGCCTGGGTCACAATGAGCAGTTCTTC.

This chain joins TRBV20-1 and TRBJ2-7; 8 bases match TRBD1. This CDR3 is 15 amino acids long. V lost 6 bases and J lost 5; bases outside the gene matches: 15. Germline V gene lookup returns CDR1 DFQATT and CDR2 SNEGSKA (reference sequence). DNA of the CDR3: TGCAGTGCACATACCCGGACAGGGAATTTAGACGAGCAGTACTTC. This sequence encodes CSAHTRTGNLDEQYF.

For this clonotype: One junction end does not reproduce the germline sequence, and a read error may be involved. V is TRBV5-1 and J is TRBJ1-2; D is unclear. The germline V gene encodes CDR1 SGHRS and CDR2 YFSETQ. The CDR3 consists of 15 residues. CDR3 nucleotides: TGCGCCAGCGGCTTGGGAGCAGCCCCCGACCATGGCTACACCTTC. Translating it yields CASGLGAAPDHGYTF.

This clonotype has a handful of counts. The chain is built from TRBV2 and TRBJ2-7, with 9 nucleotides matching TRBD2. The J call may not be correct, given that the DNA end is closer to TRBJ2-5. Germline assignment: CDR1 SNHLY and CDR2 FYNNEI. The CDR3 length is 14 residues. For the CDR3, the DNA is TGTGCCAGCAGTACGACTAGCGGCCACGAGACCCAGTACTTC. Amino acids: CASSTTSGHETQYF.

V is TRBV6-6 and J is TRBJ1-2; 11 bases agree with TRBD1. CDR3 length equals 17 residues. With 1 base clipped from V and 3 bases from J, the junction kept 7 bases outside the gene matches. The germline V gene has CDR1 MNHNY and CDR2 SVGAGI (reference sequence). The CDR3 loop reads CASSYFGQGARDYGYTF. CDR3 coding DNA: TGTGCCAGCAGTTACTTCGGACAGGGGGCGCGGGACTATGGCTACACCTTC.

This clonotype was seen a few times. J is TRBJ1-2 and V is TRBV12-3 or TRBV12-4, with 7 bases lining up with TRBD1. CDR3 size: 14 residues. J was trimmed by 3 bases and V by 7 bases; bases with no gene match: 8. The CDR3 DNA reads TGTGCCAGCAAAAGGAAGGGACAGCACTATGGCTACACCTTC. Translated, it gives CASKRKGQHYGYTF.

This rearrangement joins TRBV24-1 to TRBJ1-2; D is uncertain. This CDR3 region has 12 residues. V lost 1 base and J lost 7, with 6 bases in between. Germline V gene data show CDR1 as KGHDR and CDR2 as SFDVKD. The CDR3 nucleotides read TGTGCCACCAGTGATTTCATCGGTGGCTACACCTTC. Translation gives CATSDFIGGYTF.

This clonotype has only one observation. The CDR3 bases are TGTGCCAGCAGAGGACTAGCGAAAAGCACAGATACGCAGTATTTT. Amino acid sequence: CASRGLAKSTDTQYF. The rearrangement links TRBV2 to TRBJ2-3; TRBD2 aligns across 9 bases. This CDR3 has 15 amino acids. Trimming at V came to 6 bases and at J to 0 bases, leaving 4 bases not matched to a gene. Germline V gene sequence: CDR1 SNHLY, CDR2 FYNNEI.

A word on this clonotype: One end of the junction is discordant with germline, which a read error may explain. In DNA form, the CDR3 reads TGCGCCTGCAGACGACAGGGCAGGGATTCACCCCTCCACTTT. This codes for CACRRQGRDSPLHF. The chain is built from TRBV5-1 and TRBJ1-6; 7 bases agree with TRBD1. The germline gives CDR1 SGHRS, CDR2 YFSETQ. This CDR3 has 14 residues.

Here the CDR3 reads CASSPTRPGPGEQFF. In nucleotides, the CDR3 is TGTGCCAGCAGCCCCACCAGGCCGGGACCGGGAGAGCAGTTCTTC. The V and J genes are TRBV11-2 and TRBJ2-1; D may correspond to TRBD1 or TRBD2 (5 bases each). Germline values: CDR1 SGHAT, CDR2 FQNNGV. There are 15 residues in the CDR3. Trimming left V 5 bases short and J 10 bases short, with 21 bases between. Full variable domain (remainder filled in from reference TRBV11-2 and TRBJ2-1): EAGVAQSPRYKIIEKRQSVAFWCNPISGHATLYWYQQILGQGPKLLIQFQNNGVVDDSQLPKDRFSAERLKGVDSTLKIQPAKLEDSAVYLCASSPTRPGPGEQFFGPGTRLTVL.

This clonotype was recorded a few times. The chain links TRBV2 to TRBJ2-7; 9 bases map to TRBD1. The length of the CDR3 is 15 residues. CDR1 and CDR2 (germline): SNHLY, FYNNEI. The J segment lost 5 bases and the V segment lost 8 bases, leaving 13 bases of the junction unmatched. The CDR3 coding sequence is TGTGCCAGCTCCCCAGCCGGGACAGGGAGGGACGAGCAGTACTTC. This sequence encodes CASSPAGTGRDEQYF.

The gene calls are TRBV27 and TRBJ1-6; 11 bases agree with TRBD1. CDR3 length: 17 residues. With V trimmed by 6 bases and J by 8 bases, 12 bases remained unmatched. Per germline, CDR1 MNHEY and CDR2 SMNVEV (reference sequence). The CDR3 nucleotides are TGTGCCAGCAGACTGGGACGGTGGACAGGGGGCGATTCACCCCTCCACTTT. This gives the protein CASRLGRWTGGDSPLHF.

This clonotype has only a few counts. The chain couples TRBV9 to TRBJ2-1; 8 bases match TRBD1. The germline CDR1 and CDR2 sequences are SGDLS and YYNGEE. This CDR3 has 14 amino acids. V shed 10 bases, J shed 6 bases, and the junction held 12 bases outside the gene matches. CDR3 in amino acids: CASNQGAPLNEQFF. The CDR3 DNA is TGTGCCTCCAACCAGGGGGCGCCGCTCAATGAGCAGTTCTTC.

This chain links TRBV27 with TRBJ2-1, with D perhaps being TRBD1 or TRBD2 (5 bases each). The CDR3 is made up of 21 amino acids. Germline values: CDR1 MNHEY, CDR2 SMNVEV (reference sequence). Deletions cut 1 base from V and 5 bases from J, with 30 bases between. In DNA form, the CDR3 reads TGTGCCAGCAGTTTATGCCCCGCGCAGGGTCTAATAGGGGACGAGAACAATGAGCAGTTCTTC. This gives the protein CASSLCPAQGLIGDENNEQFF.

The V and J genes are TRBV3-1 and TRBJ1-5; D may be TRBD1 (5 bases). CDR3 length equals 15 residues. V shed 2 bases and J shed 2 bases, with 10 bases lying between them. Looked up from germline, CDR1 is LGHDT and CDR2 is YNNKEL (reference sequence). The CDR3 nucleotides are TGTGCCAGCAGCCAATCTCAGGGCGGCAATCAGCCCCAGCATTTT. It codes for CASSQSQGGNQPQHF.

This clonotype has just a few counts. The chain employs TRBV25-1 and TRBJ2-7, with a possible D match to TRBD2 (6 bases). Deletions cut 6 bases from V and 5 bases from J, with 17 bases between. Germline V CDR1 and CDR2: MGHDK, SYGVNS. The CDR3 covers 14 residues. CDR3: CASSAGNRGHEQYF. The CDR3, as DNA: TGTGCCAGCAGCGCGGGGAACAGAGGCCACGAGCAGTACTTC.